This T cell receptor beta chain was captured by sequencing in a study of T cell changes during pregnancy in multiple sclerosis. Some clones are missing from TCRdb's copy, which holds only in-frame ones; the method was immunoSEQ multiplex PCR. The table has approximately 70,000 clones, more than 70% seen once; the top ten hold more than 0.8%. The germline CDR1 and CDR2 sequences are MGHDK and SYGVNS. This CDR3 has 16 residues. Trimming removed 3 bases from V and 4 bases from J, with 18 bases in between. The chain is built from TRBV25-1 and TRBJ1-2, with a weak D call TRBD1 (6 bases). Here the sequenced sample was peripheral blood, taken in the first trimester of pregnancy. This TCR derives from a female donor in good health, enrolled as a control in a pregnancy study. DNA of the CDR3: TGTGCCAGCAGTGAGCCTGGGGGGGGCGGTATCTATGGCTACACCTTC. Its protein product is CASSEPGGGGIYGYTF.